This entry lists 27 T cell receptor beta chains sequenced from one sample in a study of tumor-infiltrating lymphocytes in oesophageal squamous cell carcinoma. TCRdb redid the calling of the reads with MiXCR, one entry per CDR3 protein. The top ten hold about three fifths of the sample, which has more than 10,000 distinct CDR3 sequences, around 56% seen once. The sample comprised blood. The origin of the receptors is a female donor with esophageal squamous cell carcinoma.

J is TRBJ2-7 and V is TRBV7-3, with no clear D. Judging by the DNA end, TRBJ2-1 fits better; the J call may be wrong. Germline V gene lookup returns CDR1 SGHTA and CDR2 FQGTGA. This CDR3 contains 13 residues. This CDR3 is CASTGSQSGEQFF. CDR3 nucleotides: TGTGCCAGCACCGGGTCCCAATCCGGGGAGCAGTTCTTC.

This clonotype showed up many times. The chain links TRBV10-3 to TRBJ1-2; TRBD1 aligns across 9 bases. The germline gives CDR1 ENHRY, CDR2 SYGVKD. This CDR3 is built from 13 residues. V gave up 6 bases and J gave up 6 bases; unmatched junction bases: 5. The CDR3 spells CAISGTGNNGYTF. The CDR3 nucleotides are TGTGCCATCAGCGGGACAGGGAACAATGGCTACACCTTC.

The chain has TRBV6-6 and TRBJ2-4; D gene ambiguous. The end of the DNA fits TRBJ2-7 better, so the J call may be wrong. CDR1 and CDR2 (germline): MNHNY, SVGAGI (reference sequence). The CDR3 has 16 amino acids. As DNA, the CDR3 is TGTGCCAGCAGTTACTCGTTTGACTTTACCTCCTACGAGCAGTACTTC. It is translated as CASSYSFDFTSYEQYF.

The chain has TRBV7-9 and TRBJ2-3, with TRBD1 identical over 9 bases. The DNA end lines up better with TRBJ2-7; the J call may be wrong. The germline V gene has CDR1 SEHNR and CDR2 FQNEAQ (reference sequence). The CDR3 consists of 15 residues. The CDR3 nucleotides are TGTGCCAGCAGCTCCTCCGGGACAGGGAGTTACGAGCAGTACTTC. Protein product: CASSSSGTGSYEQYF.

The V gene is TRBV7-4, the J gene TRBJ1-2; no firm D call. The V end was cut by 2 bases, the J end by 5 bases, with 3 bases between. The CDR3 is 11 residues long. Germline lookup yields CDR1 SGHVT and CDR2 SQSDAQ. CDR3 DNA: TGTGCCAGCAGCTTATCATATGGCTACACCTTC. Its protein product is CASSLSYGYTF.

The V gene is TRBV4-1, the J gene TRBJ2-4; possibly TRBD1 or TRBD2 for D (6 bases each). The CDR3 has 15 amino acids. The germline CDR1 and CDR2 sequences are MGHRA and YSYEKL. V dropped 1 base and J dropped 8 bases, with 15 bases sitting between them. The CDR3 region is CASSQGGATWDIQYF. CDR3 DNA: TGCGCCAGCAGCCAAGGGGGGGCTACATGGGACATTCAGTACTTC.

In its sample, this clonotype is medium-sized. With a much larger clone just one base away, this may be a read error. The rearrangement links TRBV7-9 to TRBJ2-3; a possible D gene is TRBD2 (6 bases). V was cut by 7 bases and J by 14 bases, with 31 bases left in between. Germline-derived CDR1 and CDR2 are SEHNR and FQNEAQ (reference sequence). The CDR3 sequence is 16 residues long. The DNA for the CDR3 is TGTGCCAGCAACCCCGCGGGGCGGATTAACACCGGGGAGCTGTATTTT. Translating gives CASNPAGRINTGELYF.

The V gene is TRBV7-3, the J gene TRBJ2-3; D is undetermined. With 5 bases removed from V and 6 bases from J, the gap between germline ends came to 9 bases. The CDR3 has 12 residues. Germline-derived CDR1 and CDR2 are SGHTA and FQGTGA. DNA of the CDR3: TGTGCCAGCAGCCAGTTTGGGGATACGCAGTATTTT. It codes for CASSQFGDTQYF.

This clonotype has a handful of counts. The chain combines TRBV11-3 with TRBJ2-7, with D possibly being TRBD1 or TRBD2 (5 bases each). The J call is in doubt because the DNA end fits TRBJ2-5 better. Germline lookup yields CDR1 SGHNT and CDR2 YENEEA. CDR3 size: 16 residues. CDR3 protein: CASSPGLTAREETQYF. In nucleotides, the CDR3 is TGTGCCAGCAGCCCCGGACTGACAGCGAGGGAAGAGACCCAGTACTTC.

This clonotype was counted a single time. This rearrangement joins TRBV7-3 to TRBJ2-1; either TRBD1 or TRBD2 may supply D (5 bases each). The J call may be in error: the DNA end matches TRBJ2-7 better. Germline V gene data show CDR1 as SGHTA and CDR2 as FQGTGA. The CDR3 has 14 residues. The CDR3 DNA sequence: TGTGCCAGCAGCATGGAGGCAGGGTGGGGAGAGCAGTACTTC. Translating it yields CASSMEAGWGEQYF.

The rearrangement uses TRBV6-2 or TRBV6-3 and TRBJ2-3, with TRBD1 matching over 7 bases. V dropped 6 bases and J dropped 2; count of bases not matched to a gene: 5. The germline gives CDR1 MNHEY, CDR2 SVGEGT. The CDR3 runs 14 residues. CDR3 DNA: TGTGCCAGCAGGCTACAGGGGTACACAGATACGCAGTATTTT. Residues: CASRLQGYTDTQYF.

The V gene is TRBV7-2, the J gene TRBJ2-3; D may be TRBD1 (5 bases). The DNA end lines up better with TRBJ1-1; the J call may be wrong. This CDR3 spans 16 amino acids. Germline V gene sequence: CDR1 SGHTA, CDR2 FQGNSA. The CDR3 DNA follows: TGTGCCAGCAGCTTAGTCGTGGGACGGACGAACACTGAAGCTTTCTTT. Translation gives CASSLVVGRTNTEAFF.

The chain couples TRBV7-2 to TRBJ1-5; D gene unclear. Per the germline V gene, CDR1 is SGHTA and CDR2 is FQGNSA. There are 12 residues in the CDR3. Deletions cut 4 bases from V and 7 bases from J, with 8 bases between. In DNA form, the CDR3 reads TGTGCCAGCAGCTCGACCGGGCAGCCCCAGCATTTT. The encoded protein is CASSSTGQPQHF. The variable domain in full, with the rest retrieved from reference TRBV7-2 and TRBJ1-5, is GAGVSQSPSNKVTEKGKDVELRCDPISGHTALYWYRQSLGQGLEFLIYFQGNSAPDKSGLPSDRFSAERTGGSVSTLTIQRTQQEDSAVYLCASSSTGQPQHFGDGTRLSIL.

This clonotype has more than one count but fewer than ten. V and J are TRBV11-3 and TRBJ2-1; 7 positions match TRBD2. V gave up 7 bases and J gave up 8 bases; unmatched junction bases: 8. CDR3 length: 13 residues. The germline V gene has CDR1 SGHNT and CDR2 YENEEA. The CDR3 region has the DNA TGTGCCAGCAACTCGGGGGGAATGGATGAGCAGTTCTTC. Protein product: CASNSGGMDEQFF.

The sample holds a few counts of this clonotype. This chain links TRBV6-2 or TRBV6-3 with TRBJ2-1; D gene ambiguous. Trimming stripped 0 bases from V and 7 bases from J, with 7 bases between. Germline V gene sequence: CDR1 MNHEY, CDR2 SVGEGT. This CDR3 comprises 13 residues. The CDR3, as DNA: TGTGCCAGCAGTTACTCGCGCGGAAATGAGCAGTTCTTC. Protein sequence: CASSYSRGNEQFF.

This clonotype turned up a few times. Since a much larger clone is just one base distant, this may be a read error. V is TRBV10-1 and J is TRBJ2-3; possible D gene TRBD2, 5 bases. Germline CDR1 WNHNN, CDR2 SYGVQD (reference sequence). Trimming stripped 3 bases from V and 14 bases from J, with 21 bases between. CDR3 length: 14 residues. This CDR3 is CASSESGNTGELYF. CDR3 nucleotide sequence: TGCGCCAGCAGTGAATCGGGGAACACCGGGGAGCTGTATTTT.

The sample holds many counts of this clonotype. This chain joins TRBV5-4 and TRBJ2-3; the D gene is possibly TRBD2 (7 bases). The CDR3 loop spans 15 amino acids. Trimming shortened V by 4 bases and J by 1 base, and 13 bases separated the two germline ends. Germline V lookup: CDR1 SGHNT, CDR2 YYREEE (reference sequence). CDR3 protein: CASSHTGGGTDTQYF. The DNA of the CDR3 is TGTGCCAGCAGCCACACGGGGGGCGGCACAGATACGCAGTATTTT.

This chain joins TRBV7-2 and TRBJ2-1; D call uncertain. With the DNA end fitting TRBJ2-7 better, the J assignment may be wrong. The CDR3 runs 14 residues. The V gene's germline CDR1 is SGHTA and CDR2 FQGNSA. As DNA, the CDR3 is TGTGCCAGCAGCTTAGTCAAGGGTACCTACGAGCAGTACTTC. This codes for CASSLVKGTYEQYF.

The genes are TRBV5-2 and TRBJ1-5. TRBV5-2 constitutes a pseudogene. The CDR3 totals 14 residues. CDR3 region: CASSLSSGYQPQHF. The CDR3 nucleotides read TGTGCCAGCAGCTTGAGTTCCGGTTATCAGCCCCAGCATTTT.

Points on this clonotype: A read error may account for a junction end that differs from germline. V usage is TRBV6-1 and J usage is TRBJ2-5, with D possibly TRBD2 on 5 matching bases. CDR3 length: 14 amino acids. Germline assignment: CDR1 MNHNS and CDR2 SASEGT. The chain's CDR3 is CASNVGLNNSPLHF. The CDR3 DNA reads as TGTGCCAGCAACGTAGGACTGAATAATTCACCCCTCCACTTC.

This clonotype was seen many times. This rearrangement joins TRBV19 to TRBJ2-1; 8 bases agree with TRBD2. The CDR3 length is 15 residues. V shed 9 bases, J shed 7 bases, and the junction held 14 bases outside the gene matches. CDR1 and CDR2 from the germline V gene are LNHDA and SQIVND (reference sequence). CDR3: CASLEISGARNEQFF. The CDR3 nucleotides read TGTGCCAGCCTGGAAATTAGCGGGGCTCGAAATGAGCAGTTCTTC.

This clonotype was counted many times. CDR3 amino acids: CASSPGRTGGGYNEQFF. CDR3 DNA sequence: TGTGCCAGCAGTCCCGGAAGGACAGGGGGCGGCTACAATGAGCAGTTCTTC. The V call is TRBV6-1, the J call TRBJ2-1, with 11 nucleotides matching TRBD1. The CDR3 runs to 17 residues. With V trimmed by 5 bases and J by 3 bases, 9 bases remained unmatched. Germline loops: CDR1 MNHNS, CDR2 SASEGT.

The CDR3 DNA reads TGTGCCAGCAGCCTCGGACTAGCGGGAGGGCAAGTCACAGATACGCAGTATTTT. Translating it yields CASSLGLAGGQVTDTQYF. The rearrangement links TRBV7-6 to TRBJ2-3, with 15 bases fitting TRBD2. Looked up from germline, CDR1 is SGHVS and CDR2 is FNYEAQ. CDR3 length: 18 residues. J was trimmed by 2 bases and V by 5 bases; bases with no gene match: 8.

Within the sample, this clonotype is medium-sized. This rearrangement joins TRBV28 to TRBJ2-7; no clear D. The germline V gene encodes CDR1 MDHEN and CDR2 SYDVKM. The CDR3 contains 15 residues. The V and J ends lost 2 bases and 5 bases respectively, with 16 bases between them. The CDR3 region has the DNA TGTGCCAGCAGTTTACCGGGCAGGAACGCGGACGAGCAGTACTTC. Translating it yields CASSLPGRNADEQYF.

V usage is TRBV27 and J usage is TRBJ2-4, with D possibly being TRBD1 (6 bases). The end of the DNA fits TRBJ2-5 better, so the J call may be wrong. From germline, CDR1 is MNHEY and CDR2 SMNVEV (reference sequence). The CDR3 has 15 residues. The CDR3 DNA follows: TGTGCCAGCAGTCGTTCTAGGGGGAAACAAGAGACCCAGTACTTC. Translation gives CASSRSRGKQETQYF.

V gene TRBV11-2 combines with J gene TRBJ2-7; 7 nucleotides align to TRBD2. The J call may be wrong; the DNA end is better matched by TRBJ2-1. Germline V lookup: CDR1 SGHAT, CDR2 FQNNGV. There are 16 residues in the CDR3. The CDR3 sequence is CASKEGAGVGYNEQFF. CDR3 nucleotides: TGTGCCAGCAAGGAAGGGGCGGGAGTAGGATACAATGAGCAGTTCTTC.

This chain links TRBV7-9 with TRBJ2-7; no clear D gene. V dropped 5 bases and J dropped 5 bases, with 16 bases sitting between them. The CDR3 totals 14 residues. Per germline, CDR1 SEHNR and CDR2 FQNEAQ (reference sequence). CDR3 amino acids: CASSLDLELDEQYF. The CDR3 coding sequence is TGTGCCAGCAGCCTAGACCTAGAGTTAGACGAGCAGTACTTC.